Below, 25 T cell receptor beta chains from the same sample are listed, as sequenced in a study of technical replicates of blood from a few donors. Sequenced by immunoSEQ multiplex PCR; TCRdb stores in-frame clones only, minus some. Of 65,000 to 85,000 clones in the sample, 95% to 97% were seen once. Sequencing was performed on T cells isolated from PBMCs. Every receptor here comes from a human donor in good health.

The chain has TRBV6-5 and TRBJ2-3; a possible D gene is TRBD1 (5 bases). This CDR3 is built from 14 residues. CDR1 and CDR2 (germline): MNHEY, SVGAGI. The germline V and J ends were trimmed by 5 bases and 6 bases, with 15 bases remaining between them. This CDR3 is CASSPRALPDTQYF. The CDR3 nucleotides read TGTGCCAGCAGTCCCAGGGCCCTCCCGGATACGCAGTATTTT.

As DNA, the CDR3 is TGTGCCAGCAGTTCTGGGGGAGGGGTAGATACGCAGTATTTT. It encodes CASSSGGGVDTQYF. This chain uses TRBV6-5 with TRBJ2-3, with TRBD2 matching 7 bases. J was trimmed by 5 bases and V by 4 bases; bases with no gene match: 6. The CDR3 contains 14 residues. The germline gives CDR1 MNHEY, CDR2 SVGAGI.

The J gene is TRBJ1-2, the V gene TRBV6-1; D is ambiguous. The CDR3 runs to 10 residues. The V gene's germline CDR1 is MNHNS and CDR2 SASEGT. V lost 9 bases and J lost 6, with 8 bases in between. This CDR3 reads CARCTDGYTF. The CDR3 coding sequence is TGTGCCAGATGTACAGATGGCTACACCTTC.

This clone appeared a single time. This rearrangement joins TRBV2 to TRBJ1-2; no clear D gene. The CDR3 has 13 amino acids. Trimming stripped 1 base from V and 3 bases from J, with 6 bases between. In germline, CDR1 is SNHLY, CDR2 FYNNEI. The CDR3 here is CASSEGQDYGYTF. In DNA, the CDR3 is TGTGCCAGCAGTGAAGGGCAGGACTATGGCTACACCTTC.

This rearrangement joins TRBV6-1 to TRBJ2-5; the match to TRBD2 covers 8 bases. After removal of 6 bases from V and 1 base from J, the junction contained 4 bases not matched to a gene. The germline V gene encodes CDR1 MNHNS and CDR2 SASEGT. CDR3 length: 14 amino acids. The CDR3, as DNA: TGTGCCAGCAGAACGGGGGGGGCCCAAGAGACCCAGTACTTC. Translating it yields CASRTGGAQETQYF.

The chain carries TRBV6-1 and TRBJ2-7, with 8 bases matching TRBD1. This CDR3 has 14 amino acids. With 6 bases clipped from V and 2 bases from J, the junction kept 6 bases outside the gene matches. In germline, CDR1 is MNHNS, CDR2 SASEGT. CDR3: CASRTGVGPYEQYF. The CDR3 DNA is TGTGCCAGCAGGACAGGGGTGGGTCCCTACGAGCAGTACTTC.

The chain employs TRBV29-1 and TRBJ2-1; 10 bases match TRBD1. Per the germline V gene, CDR1 is SQVTM and CDR2 is ANQGSEA. After removal of 7 bases from V and 5 bases from J, the junction contained 8 bases not matched to a gene. The CDR3 length is 14 residues. CDR3 coding DNA: TGCAGCGCCGTATGGGGACAGGGGAACAATGAGCAGTTCTTC. It codes for CSAVWGQGNNEQFF.

The V gene is TRBV2, the J gene TRBJ2-6; D not resolved. The CDR3 has 13 residues. Deletions cut 8 bases from V and 0 bases from J, with 5 bases between. Germline V CDR1 and CDR2: SNHLY, FYNNEI. This CDR3 reads CASRSSGANVLTF. The CDR3 DNA is TGTGCCAGCCGCAGCTCTGGGGCCAACGTCCTGACTTTC.

On this clone: Other DNA sequences of this sample code for an identical CDR3. The chain combines TRBV6-5 with TRBJ1-5, with TRBD1 as a possible D gene (5 bases). The CDR3 contains 15 residues. The germline gives CDR1 MNHEY, CDR2 SVGAGI. Trimming removed 8 bases at V and 0 bases at J, with 14 bases between. CDR3 coding DNA: TGTGCCAGCCGACGGACATCTTATAGCAATCAGCCCCAGCATTTT. Translated, it gives CASRRTSYSNQPQHF.

The chain carries TRBV4-1 and TRBJ1-1; tentatively, D is TRBD1 (5 bases). This CDR3 region has 15 residues. Germline assignment: CDR1 MGHRA and CDR2 YSYEKL. The V end was cut by 1 base, the J end by 6 bases, with 15 bases between. The CDR3 coding sequence is TGCGCCAGCAGCCAAGTCGCCGCGGGGGGGTCTGAAGCTTTCTTT. Translating gives CASSQVAAGGSEAFF.

The chain carries TRBV6-1 and TRBJ2-2; D is perhaps TRBD2 (5 bases). Per germline, CDR1 MNHNS and CDR2 SASEGT. V was pared by 3 bases and J by 7 bases, with 9 bases between. This CDR3 has 13 amino acids. CDR3 in amino acids: CASSDFRDGELFF. The DNA for the CDR3 is TGTGCCAGCAGTGATTTCCGGGACGGGGAGCTGTTTTTT.

The V and J genes are TRBV27 and TRBJ1-2; 7 bases are a match to TRBD1. The CDR3 loop spans 14 amino acids. CDR1 and CDR2 from the germline V gene are MNHEY and SMNVEV (reference sequence). The junction had 5 bases not matched to a gene; V was cut back by 4 bases and J by 3 bases. CDR3: CASSSTGRHYGYTF. The CDR3 DNA is TGTGCCAGCAGTTCGACAGGGCGGCACTATGGCTACACCTTC.

The CDR3 nucleotides read TGTGCCAGCAGTTCTCCGGCAATGGGGGGAAAGAACACCGGGGAGCTGTTTTTT. Protein: CASSSPAMGGKNTGELFF. The chain uses TRBV28 and TRBJ2-2; D might be TRBD2 (6 bases). The V gene's germline CDR1 is MDHEN and CDR2 SYDVKM. The CDR3 is made up of 18 amino acids. V lost 4 bases, J lost 1 base, and 19 bases lay in between.

This chain links TRBV6-1 with TRBJ1-1; possibly TRBD1 for D (5 bases). The ends were cut back, 6 bases at V and 1 base at J, with 15 bases in the middle. CDR1 and CDR2 from the germline V gene are MNHNS and SASEGT. This CDR3 is 15 amino acids long. CDR3 DNA: TGTGCCAGCAGGACAGAGGCAGGATGGAACACTGAAGCTTTCTTT. Amino acids: CASRTEAGWNTEAFF.

J is TRBJ2-4 and V is TRBV4-1; 11 bases align to TRBD1. The germline CDR1 and CDR2 sequences are MGHRA and YSYEKL. The V and J ends lost 1 base and 8 bases, in that order; junction bases with no gene match: 19. The CDR3 loop spans 20 amino acids. The chain's CDR3 is CASSQAPGAFGTGGIYIQYF. CDR3 bases: TGCGCCAGCAGCCAAGCGCCAGGGGCCTTCGGGACAGGGGGAATTTACATTCAGTACTTC.

The chain is built from TRBV6-5 and TRBJ2-3, with D maybe TRBD1 (6 bases). The V gene's germline CDR1 is MNHEY and CDR2 SVGAGI. Trimming shortened V by 7 bases and J by 0 bases, and 11 bases separated the two germline ends. CDR3 length: 14 residues. In DNA form, the CDR3 reads TGTGCCAGCACTCAGGGGTACAGCACAGATACGCAGTATTTT. Translation gives CASTQGYSTDTQYF.

J is TRBJ1-2 and V is TRBV5-1; 7 bases map to TRBD1. Trimming at V came to 6 bases and at J to 6 bases, leaving 11 bases not matched to a gene. CDR3 length: 14 amino acids. Germline loops: CDR1 SGHRS, CDR2 YFSETQ. The CDR3 here is CASNRQGPTDGYTF. The CDR3 region has the DNA TGCGCCAGCAACAGACAGGGTCCCACCGATGGCTACACCTTC.

As regards this clone: Mismatch with germline at one junction end may stem from a read error. The chain is built from TRBV27 and TRBJ2-7; the D gene is possibly TRBD2 (5 bases). This CDR3 is built from 14 residues. From germline, CDR1 is MNHEY and CDR2 SMNVEV (reference sequence). The CDR3 DNA sequence: TGTGCCAGCAGTCCACTAGATTGGTCCTCCGAGCAGTACTTC. The encoded protein is CASSPLDWSSEQYF.

This clone was detected only a few times. The V call is TRBV5-1, the J call TRBJ2-5; D is perhaps TRBD1 (6 bases). The CDR3 extends over 13 amino acids. V lost 3 bases to trimming and J lost 5 bases, with 11 bases between them. CDR1 and CDR2 from the germline V gene are SGHRS and YFSETQ. In nucleotides, the CDR3 is TGCGCCAGCAGCTCACAGGGTAGGGAGACCCAGTACTTC. This gives the protein CASSSQGRETQYF.

The chain links TRBV6-1 to TRBJ1-5, with D unresolved. The length of the CDR3 is 13 residues. Trimming shortened V by 4 bases and J by 3 bases, and 7 bases separated the two germline ends. From germline, CDR1 is MNHNS and CDR2 SASEGT. The CDR3 coding sequence is TGTGCCAGCAGTGCGGAGAACAATCAGCCCCAGCATTTT. Translating it yields CASSAENNQPQHF.

About this clone itself: The sample contains more than one DNA sequence encoding this CDR3. This chain connects TRBV27 to TRBJ2-7, with D possibly being TRBD1 (6 bases). Germline CDR1 and CDR2: MNHEY and SMNVEV (reference sequence). The CDR3 spans 13 residues. Trimming left V 2 bases short and J 1 base short, with 6 bases between. The DNA of the CDR3 is TGTGCCAGCAGTTTAGGACAGTCCTACGAGCAGTACTTC. The encoded protein is CASSLGQSYEQYF.

The chain is built from TRBV28 and TRBJ2-7, with TRBD2 matching over 7 bases. V shed 6 bases and J 1 base; nucleotides not matched to a gene: 9. Germline V gene sequence: CDR1 MDHEN, CDR2 SYDVKM. This CDR3 is built from 15 residues. The CDR3 is CASSSGASGSYEQYF. The CDR3 bases are TGTGCCAGCAGCAGTGGGGCTAGCGGATCCTACGAGCAGTACTTC.

The chain recombines TRBV19 with TRBJ2-7; D possibly corresponds to TRBD2 (6 bases). CDR1 is LNHDA and CDR2 is SQIVND in the germline V gene (reference sequence). The CDR3 is 14 residues long. Trimming took off 9 bases at V and 0 bases at J, with 15 bases between the two ends. In nucleotides, the CDR3 is TGTGCCAGGGGAGGACGGTCGTTCTCCTACGAGCAGTACTTC. It is translated as CARGGRSFSYEQYF.

CDR3 nucleotide sequence: TGTGCCAGCAGTGAAGAGTACAATGAGCAGTTCTTC. Translating gives CASSEEYNEQFF. V and J are TRBV25-1 and TRBJ2-1; D remains ambiguous. Germline V gene sequence: CDR1 MGHDK, CDR2 SYGVNS. Trimming took 2 bases from V and 4 from J, leaving 3 bases between them. This CDR3 has 12 amino acids. The full variable domain, its missing parts supplied by reference TRBV25-1 and TRBJ2-1, is EADIYQTPRYLVIGTGKKITLECSQTMGHDKMYWYQQDPGMELHLIHYSYGVNSTEKGDLSSESTVSRIRTEHFPLTLESARPSHTSQYLCASSEEYNEQFFGPGTRLTVL.

The V and J genes are TRBV6-1 and TRBJ2-1; 9 positions agree with TRBD1. The ends lost 2 bases at V and 12 bases at J; junction bases unmatched: 5. This CDR3 comprises 13 residues. Germline CDR1 is MNHNS and CDR2 is SASEGT. CDR3 loop: CASSETRDRVQFF. In DNA, the CDR3 is TGTGCCAGCAGTGAAACGCGGGACAGGGTGCAGTTCTTC.